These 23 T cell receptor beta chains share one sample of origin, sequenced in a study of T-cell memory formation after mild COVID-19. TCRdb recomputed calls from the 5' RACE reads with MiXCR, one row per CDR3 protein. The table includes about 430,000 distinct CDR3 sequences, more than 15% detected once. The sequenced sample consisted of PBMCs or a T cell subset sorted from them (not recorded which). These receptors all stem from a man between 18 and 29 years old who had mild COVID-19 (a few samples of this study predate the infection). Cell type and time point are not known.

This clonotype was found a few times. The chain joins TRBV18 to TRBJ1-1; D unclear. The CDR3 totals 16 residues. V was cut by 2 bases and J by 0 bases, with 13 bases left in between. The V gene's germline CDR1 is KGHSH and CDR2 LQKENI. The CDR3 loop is CASSPNDASLNTEAFF. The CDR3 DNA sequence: TGTGCCAGCTCACCAAACGACGCTTCGCTGAACACTGAAGCTTTCTTT.

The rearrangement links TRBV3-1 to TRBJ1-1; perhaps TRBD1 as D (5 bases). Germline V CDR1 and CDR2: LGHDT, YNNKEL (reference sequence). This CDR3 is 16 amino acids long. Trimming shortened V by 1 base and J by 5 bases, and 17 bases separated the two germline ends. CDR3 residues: CASSQGPSGQGTEAFF. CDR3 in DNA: TGTGCCAGCAGCCAAGGCCCCTCGGGGCAGGGTACTGAAGCTTTCTTT.

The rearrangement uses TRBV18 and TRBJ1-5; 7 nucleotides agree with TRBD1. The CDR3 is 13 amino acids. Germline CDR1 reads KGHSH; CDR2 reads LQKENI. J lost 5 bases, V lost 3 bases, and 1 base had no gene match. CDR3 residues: CASSPGTDQPQHF. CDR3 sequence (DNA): TGTGCCAGCTCACCGGGGACAGATCAGCCCCAGCATTTT.

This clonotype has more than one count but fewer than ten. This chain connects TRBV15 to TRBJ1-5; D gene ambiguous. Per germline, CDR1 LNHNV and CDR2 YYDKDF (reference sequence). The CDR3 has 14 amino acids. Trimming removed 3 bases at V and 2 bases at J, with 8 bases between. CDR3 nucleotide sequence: TGTGCCACCAGCAGTATGGAGGGCAATCAGCCCCAGCATTTT. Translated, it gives CATSSMEGNQPQHF. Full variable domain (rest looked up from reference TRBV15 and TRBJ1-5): DAMVIQNPRYQVTQFGKPVTLSCSQTLNHNVMYWYQQKSSQAPKLLFHYYDKDFNNEADTPDNFQSRRPNTSFCFLDIRSPGLGDTAMYLCATSSMEGNQPQHFGDGTRLSIL.

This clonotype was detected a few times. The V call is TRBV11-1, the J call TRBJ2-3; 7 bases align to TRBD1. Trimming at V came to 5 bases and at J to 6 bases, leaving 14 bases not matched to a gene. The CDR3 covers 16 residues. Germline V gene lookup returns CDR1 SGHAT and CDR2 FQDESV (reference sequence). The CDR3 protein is CASSPQWTGGPDTQYF. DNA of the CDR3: TGTGCCAGCAGCCCTCAATGGACAGGAGGTCCGGATACGCAGTATTTT.

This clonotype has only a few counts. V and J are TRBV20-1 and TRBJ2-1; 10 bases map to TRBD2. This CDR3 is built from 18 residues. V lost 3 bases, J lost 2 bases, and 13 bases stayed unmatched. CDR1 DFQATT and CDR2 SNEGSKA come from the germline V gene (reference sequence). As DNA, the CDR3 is TGCAGTGCTAGGAGGGCTAGCGGGGGACCTCCAGCCTACAATGAGCAGTTCTTC. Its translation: CSARRASGGPPAYNEQFF.

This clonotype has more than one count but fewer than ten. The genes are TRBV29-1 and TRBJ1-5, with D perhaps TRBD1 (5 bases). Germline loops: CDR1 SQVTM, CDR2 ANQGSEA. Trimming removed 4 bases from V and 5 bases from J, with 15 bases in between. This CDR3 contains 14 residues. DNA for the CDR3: TGCAGCGTTGCCGTGACAGCTTCCGATCAGCCCCAGCATTTT. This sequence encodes CSVAVTASDQPQHF. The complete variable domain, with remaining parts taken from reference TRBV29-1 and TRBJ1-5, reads SAVISQKPSRDICQRGTSLTIQCQVDSQVTMMFWYRQQPGQSLTLIATANQGSEATYESGFVIDKFPISRPNLTFSTLTVSNMSPEDSSIYLCSVAVTASDQPQHFGDGTRLSIL.

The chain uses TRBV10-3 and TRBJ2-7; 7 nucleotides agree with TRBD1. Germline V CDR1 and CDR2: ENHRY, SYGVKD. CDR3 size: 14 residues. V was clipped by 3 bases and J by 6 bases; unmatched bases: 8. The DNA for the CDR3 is TGTGCCATCAGTGACCACAGGGGTCAGGGCGAGCAGTACGTC. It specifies CAISDHRGQGEQYV.

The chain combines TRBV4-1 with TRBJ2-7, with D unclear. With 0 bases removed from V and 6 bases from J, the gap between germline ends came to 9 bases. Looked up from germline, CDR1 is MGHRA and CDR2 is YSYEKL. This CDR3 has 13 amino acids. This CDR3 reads CASSQEGWAEQYF. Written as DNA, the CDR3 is TGCGCCAGCAGCCAAGAAGGTTGGGCCGAGCAGTACTTC.

CDR3 in DNA: TGCAGTGGTGACAGACAAGAGACCCAGTACTTC. Its protein is CSGDRQETQYF. J is TRBJ2-5 and V is TRBV20-1; tentative D call: TRBD1 (5 bases). The germline V and J ends were trimmed by 7 bases and 2 bases, with 8 bases remaining between them. Per the germline V gene, CDR1 is DFQATT and CDR2 is SNEGSKA (reference sequence). The CDR3 is 11 amino acids.

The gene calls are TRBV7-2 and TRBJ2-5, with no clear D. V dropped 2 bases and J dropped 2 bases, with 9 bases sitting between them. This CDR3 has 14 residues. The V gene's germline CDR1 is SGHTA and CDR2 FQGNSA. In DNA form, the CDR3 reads TGTGCCAGCAGCTTATTTGGCCAGCAAGAGACCCAGTACTTC. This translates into CASSLFGQQETQYF.

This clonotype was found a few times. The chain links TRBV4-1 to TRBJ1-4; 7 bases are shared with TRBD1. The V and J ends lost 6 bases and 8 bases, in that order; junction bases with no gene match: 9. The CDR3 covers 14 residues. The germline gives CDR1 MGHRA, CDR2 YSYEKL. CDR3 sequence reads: CASRSGTVDEKLFF. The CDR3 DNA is TGCGCCAGCAGGTCCGGGACAGTGGACGAAAAACTGTTTTTT.

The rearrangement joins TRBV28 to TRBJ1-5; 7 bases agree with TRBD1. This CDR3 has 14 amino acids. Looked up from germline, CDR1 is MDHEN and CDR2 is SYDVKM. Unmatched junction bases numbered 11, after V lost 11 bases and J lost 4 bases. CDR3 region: CASQWDSPNQPQHF. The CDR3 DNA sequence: TGTGCCTCCCAATGGGACAGCCCTAATCAGCCCCAGCATTTT.

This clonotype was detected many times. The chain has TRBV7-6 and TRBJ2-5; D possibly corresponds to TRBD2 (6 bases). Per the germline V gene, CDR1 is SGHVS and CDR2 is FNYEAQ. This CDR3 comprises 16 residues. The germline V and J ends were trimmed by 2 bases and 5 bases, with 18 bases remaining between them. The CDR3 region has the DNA TGTGCCAGCAGCTTAAACATACAGGCCGGAGGGGAGACCCAGTACTTC. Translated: CASSLNIQAGGETQYF. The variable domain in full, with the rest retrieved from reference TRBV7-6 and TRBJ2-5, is GAGVSQSPRYKVTKRGQDVALRCDPISGHVSLYWYRQALGQGPEFLTYFNYEAQQDKSGLPNDRFSAERPEGSISTLTIQRTEQRDSAMYRCASSLNIQAGGETQYFGPGTRLLVL.

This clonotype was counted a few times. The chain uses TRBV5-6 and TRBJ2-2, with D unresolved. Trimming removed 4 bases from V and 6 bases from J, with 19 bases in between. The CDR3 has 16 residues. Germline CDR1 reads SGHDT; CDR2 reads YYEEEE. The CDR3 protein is CASSPGNGLCPGELFF. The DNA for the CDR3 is TGTGCCAGCAGCCCGGGCAACGGCCTGTGTCCCGGGGAGCTGTTTTTT. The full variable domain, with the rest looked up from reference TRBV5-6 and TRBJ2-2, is DAGVTQSPTHLIKTRGQQVTLRCSPKSGHDTVSWYQQALGQGPQFIFQYYEEEERQRGNFPDRFSGHQFPNYSSELNVNALLLGDSALYLCASSPGNGLCPGELFFGEGSRLTVL.

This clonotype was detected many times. CDR3: CASSLDRYEQYF. The CDR3 DNA reads as TGCGCCAGCAGCCTGGACAGGTACGAGCAGTACTTC. The chain couples TRBV5-1 to TRBJ2-7; TRBD1 matches at 7 bases. Looked up from germline, CDR1 is SGHRS and CDR2 is YFSETQ. CDR3 length equals 12 residues. With 4 bases clipped from V and 4 bases from J, the junction kept 2 bases outside the gene matches.

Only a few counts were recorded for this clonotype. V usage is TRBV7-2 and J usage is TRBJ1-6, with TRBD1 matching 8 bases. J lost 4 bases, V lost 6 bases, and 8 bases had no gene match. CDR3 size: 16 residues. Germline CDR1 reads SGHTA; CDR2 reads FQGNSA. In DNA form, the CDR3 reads TGTGCCAGCAGTTCGGCTGGGACAGGTTATAATTCACCCCTCCACTTT. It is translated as CASSSAGTGYNSPLHF.

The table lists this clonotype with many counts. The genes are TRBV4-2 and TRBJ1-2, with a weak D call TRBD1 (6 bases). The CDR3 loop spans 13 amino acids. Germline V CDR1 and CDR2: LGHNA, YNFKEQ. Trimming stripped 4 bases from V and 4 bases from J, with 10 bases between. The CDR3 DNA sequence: TGTGCCAGCAGCCGGACAGACGGCTATGGCTACACCTTC. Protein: CASSRTDGYGYTF.

The CDR3, as DNA: TGTGCCAGCAGTCCACTAGCAAACACCGGGGAGCTGTTTTTT. Translating gives CASSPLANTGELFF. The gene calls are TRBV25-1 and TRBJ2-2; D might be TRBD2 (6 bases). This CDR3 has 14 residues. Trimming took off 5 bases at V and 2 bases at J, with 9 bases between the two ends. Germline assignment: CDR1 MGHDK and CDR2 SYGVNS.

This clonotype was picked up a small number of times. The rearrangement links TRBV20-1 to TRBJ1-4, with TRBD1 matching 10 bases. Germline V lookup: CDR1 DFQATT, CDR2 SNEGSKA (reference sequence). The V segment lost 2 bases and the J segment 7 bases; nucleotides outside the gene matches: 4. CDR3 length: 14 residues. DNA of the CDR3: TGCAGTGCTAGAATCGGACAGGGGGGTGAAAAACTGTTTTTT. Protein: CSARIGQGGEKLFF.

The CDR3 sequence is CASGQGSTQYF. DNA of the CDR3: TGTGCCAGCGGACAGGGGAGTACGCAGTATTTT. The chain carries TRBV6-2 or TRBV6-3 and TRBJ2-3; 9 nucleotides line up with TRBD1. The germline V gene has CDR1 MNHEY and CDR2 SVGEGT. The CDR3 runs 11 residues. Germline trimming cut 8 bases from V and 8 bases from J; bases unmatched to any gene: 2.

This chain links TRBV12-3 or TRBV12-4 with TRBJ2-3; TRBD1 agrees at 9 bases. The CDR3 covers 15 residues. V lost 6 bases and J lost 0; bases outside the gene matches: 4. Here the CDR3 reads CASRRTGASTDTQYF. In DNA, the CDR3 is TGTGCCAGCAGACGGACAGGGGCCAGCACAGATACGCAGTATTTT.

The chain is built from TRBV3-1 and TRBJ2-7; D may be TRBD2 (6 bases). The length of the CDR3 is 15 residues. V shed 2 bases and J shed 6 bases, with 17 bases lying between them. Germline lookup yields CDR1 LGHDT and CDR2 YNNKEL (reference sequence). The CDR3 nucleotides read TGTGCCAGCAGCCAACTAGCTGCGGGGCCCTCCGAGCAGTACTTC. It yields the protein CASSQLAAGPSEQYF.